This T cell receptor (beta chain) was captured by sequencing in a study of T cell responses to AZD1222 COVID-19 vaccine. Assay used: immunoSEQ multiplex PCR; TCRdb lists only in-frame clones, some missing. The data hold 140,000 to 150,000 clones, with about nine tenths observed a single time. V shed 5 bases and J shed 4 bases, with 8 bases lying between them. Germline CDR1 and CDR2: SSHAT and FNYEAQ (reference sequence). This CDR3 spans 13 amino acids. Note on this clone: Its matching antigen is unknown.

Findings of the study overall: Spike was spanned by vaccine-associated CD4 TCRs, which were dominant at 160-218 and 743-854.

The J gene is TRBJ2-2, the V gene TRBV7-7; a possible D gene is TRBD2 (6 bases). This receptor was taken from an adult in good health. The sample was peripheral blood, taken on day 0 of MenACWY control vaccination. The CDR3 is CASSPGLTGELFF. As DNA, the CDR3 is TGTGCCAGCAGCCCGGGACTCACCGGGGAGCTGTTTTTT.